This passage covers 13 T cell receptor beta chains from one sample sequenced in a study of T cells in Graves' hyperthyroidism and ophthalmopathy. Amplification targeted TCR beta CDR3 regions from RNA transcripts. A set of HTBI primers served as the primers for a first-round RT-PCR of the TCR CDR3. TCRdb re-derived calls from the multiplex PCR reads in MiXCR, one entry per CDR3 protein. Among 550,000 to 650,000 distinct CDR3 sequences listed, around 13% were seen once. Sequencing input: blood. Receptors were obtained from a woman in her twenties or thirties with Graves' hyperthyroidism that later progressed to Graves' ophthalmopathy.

This clonotype was seen at least ten times. This chain joins TRBV30 and TRBJ1-1; 8 bases agree with TRBD1. Germline assignment: CDR1 GTSNPN and CDR2 SVGIG (reference sequence). This CDR3 region has 14 residues. After removal of 4 bases from V and 1 base from J, the junction contained 5 bases not matched to a gene. The CDR3 region is CAWIRQGKNTEAFF. The CDR3 region has the DNA TGTGCCTGGATTAGACAGGGGAAGAACACTGAAGCTTTCTTT.

This clonotype was found many times. J is TRBJ2-5 and V is TRBV6-5; no definite D call. The V end lost 0 bases, the J end lost 0 bases, and 17 bases lay between the germline ends. The CDR3 totals 18 residues. CDR1 and CDR2 from the germline V gene are MNHEY and SVGAGI. The CDR3 protein is CASSYSSMNPPYQETQYF. DNA for the CDR3: TGTGCCAGCAGTTACTCGAGCATGAACCCCCCGTACCAAGAGACCCAGTACTTC.

In this sample, this clonotype turned up once. This clone may be a read error of a much larger clone one base away. V usage is TRBV6-9 and J usage is TRBJ2-7; D is unresolved. Germline loops: CDR1 MNHGY, CDR2 SVAAGI. The CDR3 covers 15 residues. The CDR3 DNA reads TGTGTCAGCAGTTACCTCTCCGGCAACACCTACGAGCAGTACTTC. Its translation is CVSSYLSGNTYEQYF.

This clonotype has ten or more counts. The chain uses TRBV5-1 and TRBJ1-6; 10 bases fit TRBD1. CDR1 is SGHRS, CDR2 YFSETQ, per germline. Losses at the gene ends were 6 bases for V and 8 bases for J; bases not matched to a gene: 8. The CDR3 has 15 amino acids. As DNA, the CDR3 is TGCGCCAGCACCCCAAGGACAGGGGGGGATTCACCCCTCCACTTT. It specifies CASTPRTGGDSPLHF.

This clonotype was seen repeatedly, ten times or more. The chain has TRBV29-1 and TRBJ1-2; D unresolved. The V gene's germline CDR1 is SQVTM and CDR2 ANQGSEA. The CDR3 has 13 amino acids. Deletions cut 2 bases from V and 4 bases from J, with 11 bases between. The CDR3 here is CSVEISTGYGYTF. CDR3 bases: TGCAGCGTTGAAATATCGACTGGCTATGGCTACACCTTC.

CDR3 amino acids: CSVATVYEQYF. The CDR3 bases are TGCAGCGTTGCGACGGTCTACGAGCAGTACTTC. The chain employs TRBV29-1 and TRBJ2-7; D gene uncertain. This CDR3 spans 11 amino acids. Trimming cost V 4 bases and J 3 bases, with 7 bases left between them. Germline V lookup: CDR1 SQVTM, CDR2 ANQGSEA.

This clonotype has ten or more counts. V and J are TRBV2 and TRBJ2-5; D is unresolved. The length of the CDR3 is 13 residues. Germline V gives CDR1 SNHLY, CDR2 FYNNEI. V gave up 4 bases and J gave up 3 bases, with 9 bases separating them. CDR3 residues: CASSANLEETQYF. CDR3 nucleotide sequence: TGTGCCAGCAGTGCTAACTTAGAAGAGACCCAGTACTTC.

This clonotype was seen many times. This rearrangement joins TRBV11-2 to TRBJ2-7; D not resolved. Trimming took 1 base from V and 4 from J, leaving 14 bases between them. The V gene's germline CDR1 is SGHAT and CDR2 FQNNGV. The CDR3 length is 15 residues. CDR3 sequence reads: CASSLVDSGAYEQYF. Here the CDR3 DNA reads TGTGCCAGCAGCTTAGTGGATAGTGGAGCTTACGAGCAGTACTTC.

The table lists this clonotype with many counts. V usage is TRBV6-1 and J usage is TRBJ1-2; TRBD1 might be the D (5 bases). Germline V gene data show CDR1 as MNHNS and CDR2 as SASEGT. The CDR3 has 12 amino acids. Trimming stripped 6 bases from V and 4 bases from J, with 9 bases between. The CDR3 reads CASRGPIYGYTF. In nucleotides, the CDR3 is TGTGCCAGCAGGGGACCGATCTATGGCTACACCTTC.

The J gene is TRBJ1-1, the V gene TRBV6-7; D unclear. TRBV6-7 is reported as an ORF; its role is uncertain. The CDR3 runs to 8 residues. V dropped 6 bases and J dropped 9 bases, with 2 bases sitting between them. Written as DNA, the CDR3 is TGTGCCAGCAGGAAAGCTTTCTTT. It translates to CASRKAFF.

V is TRBV4-3 and J is TRBJ2-1, with D unresolved. Trimming took 1 base from V and 4 from J, leaving 11 bases between them. There are 15 residues in the CDR3. Germline CDR1 reads LGHNA; CDR2 reads YSLEER. DNA for the CDR3: TGCGCCAGCAGCCAAGTATACGAGTTTTACAATGAGCAGTTCTTC. Its protein is CASSQVYEFYNEQFF.

This clonotype was observed many times. V gene TRBV3-1 combines with J gene TRBJ1-5; no reliable D call. There are 14 residues in the CDR3. The germline V and J ends were trimmed by 0 bases and 2 bases, with 5 bases remaining between them. Germline assignment: CDR1 LGHDT and CDR2 YNNKEL (reference sequence). CDR3 region: CASSQDQGNQPQHF. In DNA form, the CDR3 reads TGTGCCAGCAGCCAAGATCAAGGCAATCAGCCCCAGCATTTT.

This sequence joins TRBV6-2 or TRBV6-3 and TRBJ2-7; 7 positions agree with TRBD2. The CDR3 loop spans 14 amino acids. With V trimmed by 7 bases and J by 5 bases, 11 bases remained unmatched. From germline, CDR1 is MNHEY and CDR2 SVGEGT. The CDR3 reads CASTPGGGKNEQYF. The CDR3 nucleotides are TGTGCCAGCACCCCGGGAGGAGGCAAGAACGAGCAGTACTTC.